The 6 T cell receptor beta chains reported below all come from one sample, sequenced in a study of cytomegalovirus exposure and HLA in healthy donors. Researchers ran the PCR with 60 Vbeta and 13 Jbeta primers. Sequencing was performed with immunoSEQ multiplex PCR; in TCRdb, only in-frame clones are kept and a portion is missing. The table records approximately 80,000 clones, over 60% of them present only once. The sequenced sample consisted of PBMCs. These receptors were taken from a woman aged 35 to 49 in good health and CMV-seropositive.

This clone was seen once. V gene TRBV7-2 combines with J gene TRBJ1-5, with no clear D. Germline V gene sequence: CDR1 SGHTA, CDR2 FQGNSA. This CDR3 is built from 12 residues. V lost 1 base and J lost 6, with 4 bases in between. CDR3 nucleotides: TGTGCCAGCAGCTTAGACAGTCAGCCCCAGCATTTT. Residues: CASSLDSQPQHF.

This rearrangement joins TRBV25-1 to TRBJ2-1; possibly TRBD2 for D (6 bases). The CDR3 has 15 residues. V dropped 9 bases and J dropped 4 bases, with 19 bases sitting between them. Germline V gene data show CDR1 as MGHDK and CDR2 as SYGVNS. The CDR3 DNA sequence: TGTGCCAGTTCGAAGGCCCAGGCGGGGTACAATGAGCAGTTCTTC. It translates to CASSKAQAGYNEQFF. Full variable domain (remainder filled in from reference TRBV25-1 and TRBJ2-1): EADIYQTPRYLVIGTGKKITLECSQTMGHDKMYWYQQDPGMELHLIHYSYGVNSTEKGDLSSESTVSRIRTEHFPLTLESARPSHTSQYLCASSKAQAGYNEQFFGPGTRLTVL.

This chain links TRBV5-1 with TRBJ1-2, with D unresolved. Germline CDR1 SGHRS, CDR2 YFSETQ. The CDR3 loop spans 14 amino acids. The V and J ends lost 0 bases and 2 bases respectively, with 8 bases between them. CDR3: CASSLVSANYGYTF. DNA of the CDR3: TGCGCCAGCAGCTTGGTCTCAGCGAACTATGGCTACACCTTC.

V is TRBV25-1 and J is TRBJ2-3; D might be TRBD1 (5 bases). This CDR3 is 16 amino acids long. Looked up from germline, CDR1 is MGHDK and CDR2 is SYGVNS. V was clipped by 1 base and J by 0 bases, with 11 bases between them. The CDR3 spells CASSEWTSTSTDTQYF. In DNA, the CDR3 is TGTGCCAGCAGTGAATGGACAAGTACTAGCACAGATACGCAGTATTTT.

The genes are TRBV6-1 and TRBJ1-6; perhaps TRBD1 as D (5 bases). Between the trimmed V and J ends, which lost 8 bases and 6 bases, there was a span of 14 bases. The length of the CDR3 is 14 residues. CDR1 and CDR2 (germline): MNHNS, SASEGT. Here the CDR3 reads CASYGRGTNSPLHF. Here the CDR3 DNA reads TGTGCCAGCTATGGACGGGGGACTAATTCACCCCTCCACTTT.

This clone was recorded a few times. The chain carries TRBV30 and TRBJ1-5, with 9 bases matching TRBD1. The CDR3 spans 13 residues. J was trimmed by 11 bases and V by 5 bases; bases with no gene match: 10. Germline assignment: CDR1 GTSNPN and CDR2 SVGIG (reference sequence). As DNA, the CDR3 is TGTGCCTGGGTGGGACAGGGCCTTCGGGCCCAGCATTTT. Its translation is CAWVGQGLRAQHF.